This T cell receptor beta chain came from a study of blood T cells in healthy people across ages. Looking at the study overall: Template switching captured about one barcoded beta molecule per two T cells. Study findings and constraints: Naive T cell percentage strongly correlated with TCR beta diversity.

The CDR3 has 14 amino acids. Trimming left V 6 bases short and J 0 bases short, with 9 bases between. In germline, CDR1 is DFQATT, CDR2 SNEGSKA (reference sequence). A sample-barcoded 5' primer and a J-beta primer mix were used in a second PCR of about 7 to 11 cycles. TCRdb reprocessed the 5' RACE reads via MiXCR and lists one record per CDR3 protein. Of about 1.4 million distinct CDR3 sequences listed, around 59% are singletons. Remarks on this clonotype: What it binds is not known.

Sequencing was done on a sample of blood. This receptor was obtained from a man between 18 and 35 years old in good health. The J gene is TRBJ2-6, the V gene TRBV20-1, with D unresolved. The CDR3 DNA sequence: TGCAGTGCCCAAGGCGCCTCTGGGGCCAACGTCCTGACTTTC. It codes for CSAQGASGANVLTF.